Following are 32 T cell receptor beta chains from one sample sequenced in a study of shared clonotypes between healthy human individuals. Sequenced by immunoSEQ multiplex PCR; TCRdb stores in-frame clones only, minus some. In the table there are 450,000 or so clones, roughly 80% of which are singletons. Sequencing was done on a sample of PBMCs. These receptors came from a middle-aged woman in good health. Some clones in this sample may be carry-over from other donors' samples.

This rearrangement joins TRBV5-5 to TRBJ2-7; D possibly corresponds to TRBD2 (6 bases). V gave up 3 bases and J gave up 1 base, with 14 bases separating them. In germline, CDR1 is SGHKS, CDR2 YYEKEE (reference sequence). The CDR3 loop spans 15 amino acids. The CDR3 sequence is CASSYRDGRSYEQYF. In DNA form, the CDR3 reads TGTGCCAGCAGCTACCGGGACGGGAGATCCTACGAGCAGTACTTC. The whole variable domain, remainder taken from reference TRBV5-5 and TRBJ2-7, is DAGVTQSPTHLIKTRGQQVTLRCSPISGHKSVSWYQQVLGQGPQFIFQYYEKEERGRGNFPDRFSARQFPNYSSELNVNALLLGDSALYLCASSYRDGRSYEQYFGPGTRLTVT.

The chain has TRBV2 and TRBJ2-7; D call uncertain. The CDR3 extends over 14 amino acids. Looked up from germline, CDR1 is SNHLY and CDR2 is FYNNEI. With 7 bases removed from V and 0 bases from J, the gap between germline ends came to 13 bases. CDR3 loop: CASTPRRISYEQYF. Written as DNA, the CDR3 is TGTGCCAGCACCCCGAGGCGGATCTCCTACGAGCAGTACTTC. The whole variable domain, filled in from reference TRBV2 and TRBJ2-7, reads EPEVTQTPSHQVTQMGQEVILRCVPISNHLYFYWYRQILGQKVEFLVSFYNNEISEKSEIFDDQFSVERPDGSNFTLKIRSTKLEDSAMYFCASTPRRISYEQYFGPGTRLTVT.

This rearrangement joins TRBV18 to TRBJ2-7; D might be TRBD1 (8 bases). The CDR3 loop spans 16 amino acids. Trimming took 6 bases from V and 0 from J, leaving 18 bases between them. Germline CDR1 KGHSH, CDR2 LQKENI. CDR3 nucleotide sequence: TGTGCCAGCTCTCTGGCCGGGGGGACAGGCTCCTACGAGCAGTACTTC. It specifies CASSLAGGTGSYEQYF. Using reference TRBV18 and TRBJ2-7 for the parts outside the CDR3, the full variable domain is NAGVMQNPRHLVRRRGQEARLRCSPMKGHSHVYWYRQLPEEGLKFMVYLQKENIIDESGMPKERFSAEFPKEGPSILRIQQVVRGDSAAYFCASSLAGGTGSYEQYFGPGTRLTVT.

The chain links TRBV6-5 to TRBJ1-5, with 8 bases fitting TRBD1. Trimming took 4 bases from V and 6 from J; bases not matched to a gene: 8. CDR1 is MNHEY and CDR2 is SVGAGI in the germline V gene. This CDR3 region has 15 residues. The CDR3 sequence is CASSSSTGVGQPQHF. The CDR3 nucleotides read TGTGCCAGCAGTTCCTCGACAGGGGTAGGTCAGCCCCAGCATTTT.

The chain couples TRBV19 to TRBJ1-4; 8 bases align to TRBD1. This CDR3 has 14 amino acids. Per the germline V gene, CDR1 is LNHDA and CDR2 is SQIVND (reference sequence). The junction had 2 bases not matched to a gene; V was cut back by 3 bases and J by 5 bases. The CDR3 DNA is TGTGCCAGTAGTATGGGACAGGACAATGAAAAACTGTTTTTT. Amino acids: CASSMGQDNEKLFF.

J is TRBJ2-3 and V is TRBV29-1, with TRBD1 matching 9 bases. CDR3 size: 13 residues. The junction had 6 bases not matched to a gene; V was cut back by 6 bases and J by 5 bases. Germline assignment: CDR1 SQVTM and CDR2 ANQGSEA. CDR3 region: CSVVGQGIDTQYF. As DNA, the CDR3 is TGCAGCGTGGTAGGACAGGGGATAGATACGCAGTATTTT.

This clone came up a few times. The rearrangement joins TRBV7-9 to TRBJ2-3; either TRBD1 or TRBD2 may supply D (6 bases each). The CDR3 length is 16 residues. V lost 7 bases and J lost 2, with 19 bases in between. The germline CDR1 and CDR2 sequences are SEHNR and FQNEAQ (reference sequence). CDR3 in DNA: TGTGCCAGCACCTTCAGCTCGGGGGCCTCCACAGATACGCAGTATTTT. This encodes CASTFSSGASTDTQYF. Variable domain in full (rest from reference TRBV7-9 and TRBJ2-3): DTGVSQNPRHKITKRGQNVTFRCDPISEHNRLYWYRQTLGQGPEFLTYFQNEAQLEKSRLLSDRFSAERPKGSFSTLEIQRTEQGDSAMYLCASTFSSGASTDTQYFGPGTRLTVL.

In regard to this clone: A far larger clone differs by one base, so this is likely a read error. This sample includes further DNA sequences coding for the same CDR3. The J gene is TRBJ1-2, the V gene TRBV11-2, with 7 bases fitting TRBD1. The germline gives CDR1 SGHAT, CDR2 FQNNGV. This CDR3 is 13 amino acids long. The CDR3 here is CASSPTGNYGYTF. The CDR3 region has the DNA TGTGCCAGCAGCCCGACAGGGAACTATGGCTACACCTTT. Using reference TRBV11-2 and TRBJ1-2 for the parts outside the CDR3, the full variable domain is EAGVAQSPRYKIIEKRQSVAFWCNPISGHATLYWYQQILGQGPKLLIQFQNNGVVDDSQLPKDRFSAERLKGVDSTLKIQPAKLEDSAVYLCASSPTGNYGYTFGSGTRLTVV.

Only a few counts were recorded for this clone. The V and J genes are TRBV6-6 and TRBJ1-1; possible D gene TRBD1, 6 bases. This CDR3 region has 15 residues. Between the trimmed V and J ends, which lost 2 bases and 11 bases, there was a span of 21 bases. The germline V gene encodes CDR1 MNHNY and CDR2 SVGAGI (reference sequence). CDR3 DNA sequence: TGTGCCAGCAGTTACCAGATTCAGGGGACGCTAAACGCTTTCTTT. Protein product: CASSYQIQGTLNAFF.

This clone was seen repeatedly, ten times or more. Within the sample, other DNA sequences also encode this same CDR3. The rearrangement joins TRBV27 to TRBJ1-1; 12 nucleotides align to TRBD1. The CDR3 covers 14 residues. Germline CDR1 and CDR2: MNHEY and SMNVEV (reference sequence). The ends lost 3 bases at V and 8 bases at J; junction bases unmatched: 4. This CDR3 is CASSFGTGGREAFF. As DNA, the CDR3 is TGTGCCAGCAGTTTCGGGACAGGGGGCAGGGAAGCTTTCTTT.

This clone showed up many times. Within the sample, other DNA sequences also encode this same CDR3. The chain carries TRBV18 and TRBJ1-1; TRBD1 might be the D (6 bases). The CDR3 spans 15 residues. Germline lookup yields CDR1 KGHSH and CDR2 LQKENI. V was shortened by 1 base and J by 4 bases, with 13 bases between the two germline ends. The CDR3 loop is CASSPRAGEGTEAFF. CDR3 nucleotides: TGTGCCAGCTCACCACGGGCAGGGGAAGGCACTGAAGCTTTCTTT.

Turning to this clone: This could be a read error, since a much larger clone is one nucleotide away. The V gene is TRBV11-3, the J gene TRBJ2-2; D is ambiguous. This CDR3 has 13 amino acids. Germline V gives CDR1 SGHNT, CDR2 YENEEA. V was shortened by 3 bases and J by 2 bases, with 4 bases between the two germline ends. The CDR3 sequence: CASSFINTGELFF. The CDR3 bases are TGTGCCAGCAGCTTCATAAACACCGGGGAGCTGTTTTTT.

The genes are TRBV15 and TRBJ2-1; D gene uncertain. This CDR3 has 13 residues. V shed 2 bases and J shed 5 bases, with 7 bases lying between them. Germline loops: CDR1 LNHNV, CDR2 YYDKDF (reference sequence). The CDR3 here is CATSRQNHNEQFF. The DNA for the CDR3 is TGTGCCACCAGCAGACAGAACCACAATGAGCAGTTCTTC.

The chain employs TRBV6-5 and TRBJ2-1, with unresolved D. Trimming took off 0 bases at V and 6 bases at J, with 3 bases between the two ends. The CDR3 loop spans 12 amino acids. CDR1 and CDR2 (germline): MNHEY, SVGAGI. CDR3: CASSYSFNEQFF. Written as DNA, the CDR3 is TGTGCCAGCAGTTACTCGTTCAATGAGCAGTTCTTC.

Concerning this clone: The CDR3 ends on some other residue instead of the conserved phenylalanine or tryptophan, so this is likely a read error. This sequence joins TRBV30 and TRBJ2-7; tentative D call: TRBD2 (5 bases). The V and J ends lost 5 bases and 7 bases respectively, with 15 bases between them. The CDR3 has 12 amino acids. Germline V CDR1 and CDR2: GTSNPN, SVGIG (reference sequence). The CDR3 spells CAWEGEIGEQYL. Written as DNA, the CDR3 is TGTGCCTGGGAGGGAGAAATTGGAGAGCAGTACCTC.

This clone was seen only a few times. A far larger clone is only one base removed, so a read error is likely. Other DNA sequences in the sample encode the same CDR3. The CDR3 region has the DNA TGTGCCAGCAGTTACTGGGGCACAACGAACACTGAGGCTTTCTTT. The encoded protein is CASSYWGTTNTEAFF. The chain employs TRBV6-5 and TRBJ1-1, with a tentative D call TRBD1 (5 bases). The germline CDR1 and CDR2 sequences are MNHEY and SVGAGI. The CDR3 is 15 amino acids.

The chain recombines TRBV7-2 with TRBJ2-1; 7 nucleotides agree with TRBD2. CDR3 length equals 14 residues. Germline CDR1 reads SGHTA; CDR2 reads FQGNSA. With V trimmed by 1 base and J by 7 bases, 4 bases remained unmatched. CDR3 sequence: CASSLGAGVNEQFF. The CDR3 coding sequence is TGTGCCAGCAGCTTAGGGGCGGGGGTGAATGAGCAGTTCTTC. Full variable domain (rest looked up from reference TRBV7-2 and TRBJ2-1): GAGVSQSPSNKVTEKGKDVELRCDPISGHTALYWYRQSLGQGLEFLIYFQGNSAPDKSGLPSDRFSAERTGGSVSTLTIQRTQQEDSAVYLCASSLGAGVNEQFFGPGTRLTVL.

The chain has TRBV18 and TRBJ2-4; tentatively, D is TRBD2 (5 bases). In germline, CDR1 is KGHSH, CDR2 LQKENI. The CDR3 length is 13 residues. V was clipped by 4 bases and J by 8 bases, with 12 bases between them. The CDR3 DNA reads TGTGCCAGCTCACAGGGAGCCGGGGACATTCAGTACTTC. Translation: CASSQGAGDIQYF.

This clone was recorded at least ten times. This sequence joins TRBV28 and TRBJ1-3; no clear D gene. V dropped 2 bases and J dropped 4 bases, with 15 bases sitting between them. CDR3 length: 16 residues. The germline gives CDR1 MDHEN, CDR2 SYDVKM. The CDR3 nucleotides read TGTGCCAGCAGTTTAAGGTTATTGGTCGGCGGAAACACCATATATTTT. Encoded protein: CASSLRLLVGGNTIYF.

V and J are TRBV2 and TRBJ1-2, with D unresolved. V was shortened by 5 bases and J by 4 bases, with 11 bases between the two germline ends. In germline, CDR1 is SNHLY, CDR2 FYNNEI. This CDR3 contains 13 residues. CDR3 nucleotide sequence: TGTGCCAGCAGTTCCCGGACCCTCTATGGCTACACCTTC. Amino acid sequence: CASSSRTLYGYTF.

The chain combines TRBV18 with TRBJ2-1, with D perhaps TRBD1 (5 bases). The CDR3 contains 16 residues. Trimming removed 0 bases from V and 4 bases from J, with 13 bases in between. The germline gives CDR1 KGHSH, CDR2 LQKENI. CDR3 bases: TGTGCCAGCTCACCACCGGTAGGGGTCGCATACAATGAGCAGTTCTTC. The encoded protein is CASSPPVGVAYNEQFF.

The rearrangement uses TRBV5-5 and TRBJ1-1, with D tentatively TRBD1 (5 bases). The CDR3 has 16 amino acids. V lost 0 bases and J 4 bases, leaving 16 bases between the germline ends. Germline-derived CDR1 and CDR2 are SGHKS and YYEKEE (reference sequence). Here the CDR3 reads CASSLGPGRDVTEAFF. The CDR3, as DNA: TGTGCCAGCAGCTTGGGGCCCGGCAGGGATGTCACTGAAGCTTTCTTT.

This chain uses TRBV5-4 with TRBJ2-3; D uncertain. Trimming pared 2 bases from V and 0 bases from J, leaving 10 bases between. The length of the CDR3 is 15 residues. Germline values: CDR1 SGHNT, CDR2 YYREEE (reference sequence). This chain's CDR3 is CASSFGRPSTDTQYF. DNA for the CDR3: TGTGCCAGCAGCTTTGGAAGGCCTAGCACAGATACGCAGTATTTT.

Notes on this clone: This probably arose from a read error, given a far larger clone one base away. The V and J genes are TRBV5-1 and TRBJ2-7, with 9 bases matching TRBD1. The CDR3 extends over 15 amino acids. Trimming cost V 4 bases and J 5 bases; bases outside gene matches: 10. CDR1 SGHRS and CDR2 YFSETQ come from the germline V gene. CDR3 coding DNA: TGCGCCAGCAGCCCGAAGGGACAGGGAGGGGACGAGCAGTACTTC. This codes for CASSPKGQGGDEQYF.

This clone was observed a handful of times. The rearrangement uses TRBV25-1 and TRBJ1-1, with 7 bases that match TRBD1. The CDR3 has 14 residues. Germline CDR1 and CDR2: MGHDK and SYGVNS. J was trimmed by 5 bases and V by 9 bases; bases with no gene match: 12. CDR3: CASYDREGETEAFF. The CDR3 DNA reads as TGTGCCAGTTACGACAGGGAAGGAGAGACTGAAGCTTTCTTT.

This chain joins TRBV19 and TRBJ2-2; 11 nucleotides line up with TRBD1. CDR3 length: 16 residues. The V segment lost 3 bases and the J segment 7 bases; nucleotides outside the gene matches: 7. Germline V gene data show CDR1 as LNHDA and CDR2 as SQIVND (reference sequence). CDR3 residues: CASSMIGQGAHGELFF. DNA for the CDR3: TGTGCCAGTAGTATGATTGGACAGGGGGCACACGGGGAGCTGTTTTTT.

This chain links TRBV27 with TRBJ2-3, with unresolved D. V lost 6 bases to trimming and J lost 1 base, with 8 bases between them. The CDR3 consists of 13 residues. CDR1 is MNHEY, CDR2 SMNVEV, per germline (reference sequence). The CDR3 loop reads CASRDLGTDTQYF. Here the CDR3 DNA reads TGTGCCAGCAGAGACTTGGGCACAGATACGCAGTATTTT.

The V call is TRBV6-5, the J call TRBJ2-7, with 12 bases aligning to TRBD2. CDR1 is MNHEY, CDR2 SVGAGI, per germline. Trimming took 7 bases from V and 3 from J; bases not matched to a gene: 7. This CDR3 is 15 amino acids long. CDR3 nucleotide sequence: TGTGCCAGCACCCCGACTAGCGGGGGCAACTACGAGCAGTACTTC. As protein: CASTPTSGGNYEQYF.

V usage is TRBV27 and J usage is TRBJ1-1, with D uncertain. V lost 6 bases to trimming and J lost 1 base, with 9 bases between them. Looked up from germline, CDR1 is MNHEY and CDR2 is SMNVEV (reference sequence). The CDR3 has 13 residues. CDR3 bases: TGTGCCAGCAGCCCCTCAGAGAACACTGAAGCTTTCTTT. Its protein product is CASSPSENTEAFF.

The rearrangement links TRBV6-6 to TRBJ2-5, with D unresolved. With 2 bases removed from V and 7 bases from J, the gap between germline ends came to 11 bases. This CDR3 region has 13 residues. CDR1 is MNHNY, CDR2 SVGAGI, per germline (reference sequence). The CDR3 nucleotides read TGTGCCAGCAGTTACACGTCGGCCCCGACCCAGTACTTC. It translates to CASSYTSAPTQYF.

Remarks on this clone: The junction departs from the called germline gene at one end, perhaps through a read error. The V gene is TRBV25-1, the J gene TRBJ1-2; D gene unclear. The CDR3 loop spans 14 amino acids. CDR1 is MGHDK and CDR2 is SYGVNS in the germline V gene. The CDR3 reads CASSDNAGLYGNTF. The CDR3 DNA follows: TGTGCCAGCAGTGATAATGCGGGCCTCTATGGCAACACCTTC.

This rearrangement joins TRBV29-1 to TRBJ2-7; TRBD2 aligns across 7 bases. The length of the CDR3 is 13 residues. V trimming: 6 bases; J trimming: 3 bases; junction bases outside the gene matches: 8. Germline-derived CDR1 and CDR2 are SQVTM and ANQGSEA. CDR3 DNA sequence: TGCAGCGTCGGGGGGACGGCTCACTACGAGCAGTACTTC. Protein sequence: CSVGGTAHYEQYF.